The sequence of this TCR beta chain was determined in a study of beta chain features in type 1 diabetes. Study as a whole: Examination of sorted cells across all samples involved around 100,000,000 cells. Points from the study as a whole: Within the patient group, naive, central memory and Treg TCRB repertoires appeared more similar to each other than within healthy donors. Moderately but significantly shorter TCRB CDR3s were found in Type 1 diabetes patients in all four CD4+ subsets.

On this clone itself: Its antigen is currently unknown.

cDNA synthesis used the whole RNA isolate, giving expressed TCRB sequences. Only in-frame clones appear in the TCRdb table, and some are missing; sequencing was by immunoSEQ multiplex PCR. The sample lists 20,000 to 25,000 clones; 68% were seen once. CDR1 SGHTA and CDR2 FQGNSA come from the germline V gene. Trimming left V 4 bases short and J 4 bases short, with 6 bases between. The CDR3 extends over 12 amino acids. Sequenced input: stem cell memory CD4+ T cells from blood. The sequence came from a middle-aged woman with type 1 diabetes. This sequence joins TRBV7-2 and TRBJ2-3, with D hard to call. CDR3 in amino acids: CASSWQADTQYF. As DNA, the CDR3 is TGTGCCAGCAGCTGGCAGGCAGATACGCAGTATTTT.